The T cell receptor beta chain described here comes from a study of metastatic and nonmetastatic thyroid tumors. Study summary: Comparative analysis of repertoires was undertaken across blood and tumor or nodule tissue obtained from malignant and benign thyroid patients. Study findings and constraints: In both blood and tumor samples, TCR beta diversity was reported significantly higher for malignant than benign nodules.

This clone is a singleton in its sample. The antigen is undetermined. Thyroid surgery was performed in patients who had received no treatment beforehand. Germline lookup yields CDR1 DFQATT and CDR2 SNEGSKA (reference sequence). This CDR3 is built from 14 residues. V lost 5 bases to trimming and J lost 3 bases, with 14 bases between them. Authors' data handling: What underpinned the distant-metastasis classifier for papillary thyroid cancer was the set of CDR3 differences across clinicopathological groups. TCRdb redid the clone calls on the PCR reads using MiXCR. These V and J calls derive from TCRdb rather than the authors' analysis. The sample includes over 50,000 clones, just under 30% of them seen just once.

The receptor was isolated from a female donor with papillary thyroid cancer or a benign thyroid nodule (not recorded which). Some clones in this sample may be carry-over from other donors' samples. The chain carries TRBV20-1 and TRBJ2-1; maybe TRBD2 (5 bases). What was sequenced was blood. Here the CDR3 reads CSAPRRGHYNEQFF. The CDR3 DNA follows: TGCAGTGCTCCGCGAAGAGGGCACTACAATGAGCAGTTCTTC.